This T cell receptor (beta chain) was sequenced for a study of control samples from healthy donors and cancer patients. Clones were read by immunoSEQ multiplex PCR, and TCRdb kept only the in-frame ones, dropping some. The sample lists under 85,000 clones; 94% were seen once. This CDR3 has 15 residues. The V and J ends lost 0 bases and 1 base respectively, with 9 bases between them. Germline CDR1 MNHNY, CDR2 SVGAGI (reference sequence). This clone is a singleton in its sample. The clonotype was recovered from a woman aged 40 to 55 in good health. The rearrangement joins TRBV6-6 to TRBJ1-2, with D uncertain. Sequenced material: blood. The CDR3 region has the DNA TGTGCCAGCAGTTACTCGGACGGGGATAACTATGGCTACACCTTC. This encodes CASSYSDGDNYGYTF.